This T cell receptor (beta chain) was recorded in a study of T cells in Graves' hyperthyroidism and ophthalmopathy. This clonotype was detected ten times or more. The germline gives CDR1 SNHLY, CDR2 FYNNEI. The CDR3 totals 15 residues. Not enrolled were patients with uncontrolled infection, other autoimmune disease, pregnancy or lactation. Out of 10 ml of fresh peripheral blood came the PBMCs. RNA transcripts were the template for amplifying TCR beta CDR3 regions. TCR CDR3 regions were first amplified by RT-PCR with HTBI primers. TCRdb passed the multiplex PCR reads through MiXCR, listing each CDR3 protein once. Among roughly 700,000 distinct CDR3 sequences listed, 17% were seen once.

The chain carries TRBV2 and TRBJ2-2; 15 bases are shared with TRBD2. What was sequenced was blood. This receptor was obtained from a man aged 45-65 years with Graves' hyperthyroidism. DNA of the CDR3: TGTTCGGGACCGGGACTAGCGGGGGGCACCGGGGAGCTGTTTTTT. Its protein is CSGPGLAGGTGELFF.